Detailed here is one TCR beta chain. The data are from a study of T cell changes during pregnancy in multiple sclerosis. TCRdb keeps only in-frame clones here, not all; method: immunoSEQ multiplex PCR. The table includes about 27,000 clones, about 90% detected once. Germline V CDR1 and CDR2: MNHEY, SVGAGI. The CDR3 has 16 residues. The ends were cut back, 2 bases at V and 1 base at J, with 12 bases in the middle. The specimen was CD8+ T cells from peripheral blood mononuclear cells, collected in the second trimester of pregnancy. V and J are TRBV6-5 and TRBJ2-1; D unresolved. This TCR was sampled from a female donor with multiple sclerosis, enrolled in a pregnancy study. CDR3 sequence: CASSYDQYTSYNEQFF. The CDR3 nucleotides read TGTGCCAGCAGTTACGATCAATACACGTCCTACAATGAGCAGTTCTTC.